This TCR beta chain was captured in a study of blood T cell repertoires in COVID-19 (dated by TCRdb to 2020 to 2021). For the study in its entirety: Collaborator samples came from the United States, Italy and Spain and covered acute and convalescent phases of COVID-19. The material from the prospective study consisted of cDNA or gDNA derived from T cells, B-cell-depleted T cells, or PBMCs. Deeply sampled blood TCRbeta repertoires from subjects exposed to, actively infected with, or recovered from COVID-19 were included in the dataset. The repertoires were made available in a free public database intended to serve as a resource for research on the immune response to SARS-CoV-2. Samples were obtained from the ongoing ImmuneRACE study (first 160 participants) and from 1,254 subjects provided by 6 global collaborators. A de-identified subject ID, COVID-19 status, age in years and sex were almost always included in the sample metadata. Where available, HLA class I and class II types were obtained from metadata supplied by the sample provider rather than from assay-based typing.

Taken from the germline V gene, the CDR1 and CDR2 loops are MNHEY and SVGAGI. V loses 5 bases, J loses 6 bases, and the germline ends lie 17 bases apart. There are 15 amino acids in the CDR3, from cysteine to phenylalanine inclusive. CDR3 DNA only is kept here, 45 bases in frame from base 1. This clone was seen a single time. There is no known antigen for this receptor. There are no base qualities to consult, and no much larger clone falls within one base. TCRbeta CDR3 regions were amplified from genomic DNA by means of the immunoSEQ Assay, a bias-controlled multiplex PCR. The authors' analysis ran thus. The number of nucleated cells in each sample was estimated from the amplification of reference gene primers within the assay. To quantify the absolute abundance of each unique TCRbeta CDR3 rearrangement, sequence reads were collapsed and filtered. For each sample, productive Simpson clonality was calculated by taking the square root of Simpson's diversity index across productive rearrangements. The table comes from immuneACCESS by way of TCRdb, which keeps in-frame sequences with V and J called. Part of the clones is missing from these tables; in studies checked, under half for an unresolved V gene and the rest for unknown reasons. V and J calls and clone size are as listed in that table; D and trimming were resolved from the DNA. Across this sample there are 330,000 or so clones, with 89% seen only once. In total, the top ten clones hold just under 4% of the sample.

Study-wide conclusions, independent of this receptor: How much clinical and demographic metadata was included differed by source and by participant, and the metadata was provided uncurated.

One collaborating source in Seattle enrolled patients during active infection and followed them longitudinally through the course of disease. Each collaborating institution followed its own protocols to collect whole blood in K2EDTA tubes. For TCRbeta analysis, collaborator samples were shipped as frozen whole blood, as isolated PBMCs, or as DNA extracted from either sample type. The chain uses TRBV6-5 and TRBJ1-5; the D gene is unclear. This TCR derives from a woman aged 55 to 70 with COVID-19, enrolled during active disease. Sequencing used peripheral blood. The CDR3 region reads CASSNGPERSQPQHF. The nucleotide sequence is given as TGTGCCAGCAGTAACGGCCCAGAGCGAAGTCAGCCCCAGCATTTT.